This T cell receptor beta chain was retrieved from a study of blood T cell repertoires in COVID-19. Study in general: From the United States, Italy and Spain came samples of acute and convalescent COVID-19. From T cells, B-cell-depleted T cells, or PBMCs came the material, which was cDNA or gDNA.

The V segment lost 2 bases and the J segment 13 bases; nucleotides outside the gene matches: 10. CDR3 length: 15 residues. Germline CDR1 is SGHDN and CDR2 is FVKESK. In the study's own analysis: Using reference gene primer amplification, nucleated cell counts were estimated. This table comes from immunoSEQ multiplex PCR, and its TCRdb copy is limited to in-frame clones, with some not included. D and trimming come from the DNA, and the V and J calls and clone size come from that table. The sample carries approximately 110,000 clones, approximately 81% recorded once. The chain carries TRBV14 and TRBJ1-6, with 8 bases lining up with TRBD1. The material sequenced was peripheral blood. This clonotype was obtained from a man aged 80 or over with acute or convalescent COVID-19. The CDR3 here is CASSQTSGGISPLHF. DNA of the CDR3: TGTGCCAGCAGCCAAACGTCAGGGGGCATCTCGCCCCTCCACTTT. Filled out from reference TRBV14 and TRBJ1-6, the complete variable domain reads EAGVTQFPSHSVIEKGQTVTLRCDPISGHDNLYWYRRVMGKEIKFLLHFVKESKQDESGMPNNRFLAERTGGTYSTLKVQPAELEDSGVYFCASSQTSGGISPLHFGNGTRLTVT.